A single TCR beta chain is shown here with its context. This entry is derived from a study of blood T cell repertoires in COVID-19. Study information: There were acute and convalescent COVID-19 samples, and they came from the United States, Italy and Spain. T cells, B-cell-depleted T cells, or PBMCs provided the cDNA or gDNA that served as material.

In the source study's methods: Reference gene primer amplification yielded estimated nucleated cell counts. Method: immunoSEQ multiplex PCR; TCRdb's copy keeps in-frame clones and lacks some. V and J calls and clone size follow that table, whereas D and trimming were derived from the DNA. Among tens of thousands of clones listed, approximately 89% were seen once. CDR1 and CDR2 (germline): SGHDT, YYEEEE. V lost 1 base, J lost 8 bases, and 15 bases lay in between. The CDR3 loop spans 15 amino acids. This sequence originates from a man aged 50 to 60 with acute or convalescent COVID-19. The gene calls are TRBV5-6 and TRBJ2-2; D possibly corresponds to TRBD1 (6 bases). The sequenced material came from peripheral blood. The CDR3 protein is CASSLWQGRLGELFF. The CDR3 nucleotides read TGTGCCAGCAGCTTGTGGCAGGGGCGCTTAGGGGAGCTGTTTTTT.